This T cell receptor (beta chain) was obtained from a study of blood T cell repertoires in COVID-19. In the study overall: Whether acute or convalescent, the COVID-19 samples came from the United States, Italy and Spain. The cDNA or gDNA used as material had been derived from T cells, B-cell-depleted T cells, or PBMCs.

Original handling: Reference gene primer amplification yielded estimated nucleated cell counts. Method: immunoSEQ multiplex PCR; TCRdb's copy keeps in-frame clones and lacks some. V, J and clone size derive from that table, while D and trimming were established from the DNA sequence. The sample holds approximately 70,000 clones, approximately 89% seen once. The germline V and J ends were trimmed by 3 bases and 0 bases, with 12 bases remaining between them. The CDR3 extends over 16 amino acids. From germline, CDR1 is SGHAT and CDR2 FQNNGV. This chain uses TRBV11-2 with TRBJ1-3, with a tentative D call TRBD1 (6 bases). The sequencing sample was made of peripheral blood. This TCR derives from a woman aged 70 to 79 with acute or convalescent COVID-19. The CDR3 nucleotides read TGTGCCAGCAGCTTTGCCAGGGGCCCCTCTGGAAACACCATATATTTT. It is translated as CASSFARGPSGNTIYF. The variable domain in full, with the rest retrieved from reference TRBV11-2 and TRBJ1-3, is EAGVAQSPRYKIIEKRQSVAFWCNPISGHATLYWYQQILGQGPKLLIQFQNNGVVDDSQLPKDRFSAERLKGVDSTLKIQPAKLEDSAVYLCASSFARGPSGNTIYFGEGSWLTVV.